This T cell receptor beta chain was observed in a study of CD8+ T cells in alopecia areata. Study-level points and caveats: Sequencing of scalp tissue also captures the resident alphabeta T cells of normal skin. Affected scalp, especially in alopecia totalis/universalis, had a higher clonality than normal scalp did. Mice showed clearer TCR sharing than patients did, a gap that was possibly HLA-related.

The germline V gene encodes CDR1 FNHDT and CDR2 SITEND (reference sequence). The V gene lost 4 bases and the J gene lost 4 bases, with 6 bases spanning the gap. The CDR3 has 13 residues. This clone was observed a handful of times. Its antigen is currently unknown. Each gene name is a mouse one. The read halts 3 residues ahead of the CDR3 end, with the missing end drawn from the germline J gene. The pooled cutaneous lymph node cells were sorted using several markers (CD4, CD8alpha, NKG2D, NKG2ACE and others). RNA extraction was followed by reverse transcription into cDNA, which acted as the sequencing template. Libraries were prepared by immunoSEQ multiplex PCR; TCRdb keeps only in-frame clonotypes and omits some of them. The data show approximately 300,000 clones, with none appearing a single time.

This chain joins TRBV19 and TRBJ1-6; D not resolved. TRBJ1-6 is reported as an ORF; its role is uncertain. Sequences were obtained from CD4+ T cells sorted from a lymph node. The TCR was taken from a C3H/HeJ mouse with alopecia areata. The strain's MHC haplotype is H2-k. CDR3 DNA, as far as it was read: TGTGCCAGCAGTCCCCCATATAATTCGCCC. Its protein is CASSPPYNSP. The full CDR3 sequence reads CASSPPYNSPLYF.